The 32 T cell receptor beta chains reported below all come from one sample, sequenced in a study of cytomegalovirus exposure and HLA in healthy donors. It was with 60 Vbeta and 13 Jbeta primers that the PCR ran. Produced via immunoSEQ multiplex PCR; TCRdb's table is partial and in-frame only. The sample lists about 55,000 clones, about three quarters occurring once. Source material: PBMCs. All receptors derive from a female donor in good health and CMV-seronegative.

The chain carries TRBV5-1 and TRBJ2-1; D possibly corresponds to TRBD1 (6 bases). The CDR3 consists of 15 residues. From germline, CDR1 is SGHRS and CDR2 YFSETQ. V lost 2 bases and J 9 bases, leaving 18 bases between the germline ends. DNA of the CDR3: TGCGCCAGCAGCTTAGCCATAAACAGGGCAGGTGAGCAGTTCTTC. Protein: CASSLAINRAGEQFF.

This clone has only a few counts. The rearrangement links TRBV7-2 to TRBJ2-5; TRBD1 matches 8 bases. Germline CDR1 SGHTA, CDR2 FQGNSA. The CDR3 consists of 14 residues. After removal of 2 bases from V and 2 bases from J, the junction contained 1 base not matched to a gene. CDR3 sequence: CASSLTGGQETQYF. The CDR3, as DNA: TGTGCCAGCAGCTTAACAGGGGGGCAAGAGACCCAGTACTTC.

The rearrangement links TRBV5-1 to TRBJ1-2, with unresolved D. The CDR3 runs 14 residues. Germline loops: CDR1 SGHRS, CDR2 YFSETQ. V was clipped by 4 bases and J by 5 bases, with 15 bases between them. Written as DNA, the CDR3 is TGCGCCAGCAGCACCCGGGAGGGCGGGTATGGCTACACCTTC. Its translation: CASSTREGGYGYTF.

The V call is TRBV5-1, the J call TRBJ2-7; 8 bases are a match to TRBD1. The CDR3 has 14 amino acids. CDR1 and CDR2 (germline): SGHRS, YFSETQ. V shed 1 base and J 5 bases; nucleotides not matched to a gene: 5. This chain's CDR3 is CASSLTGGKNEQYF. The CDR3 coding sequence is TGCGCCAGCAGCTTGACAGGGGGGAAAAACGAGCAGTACTTC.

CDR3 sequence (DNA): TGTGCCAGCAGCTCAGGGGCCCTGAACACTGAAGCTTTCTTT. This codes for CASSSGALNTEAFF. The gene calls are TRBV7-9 and TRBJ1-1; tentative D call: TRBD1 (6 bases). V was pared by 4 bases and J by 0 bases, with 9 bases between. CDR1 SEHNR and CDR2 FQNEAQ come from the germline V gene (reference sequence). CDR3 size: 14 residues. Full variable domain (rest looked up from reference TRBV7-9 and TRBJ1-1): DTGVSQNPRHKITKRGQNVTFRCDPISEHNRLYWYRQTLGQGPEFLTYFQNEAQLEKSRLLSDRFSAERPKGSFSTLEIQRTEQGDSAMYLCASSSGALNTEAFFGQGTRLTVV.

The rearrangement joins TRBV28 to TRBJ2-7; D may be TRBD1 (6 bases). This CDR3 is 15 amino acids long. The V and J ends lost 1 base and 0 bases respectively, with 10 bases between them. In germline, CDR1 is MDHEN, CDR2 SYDVKM. CDR3 region: CASSLLTGPSYEQYF. For the CDR3, the DNA is TGTGCCAGCAGTTTATTGACAGGACCCTCCTACGAGCAGTACTTC. The full variable domain, its missing parts supplied by reference TRBV28 and TRBJ2-7, is DVKVTQSSRYLVKRTGEKVFLECVQDMDHENMFWYRQDPGLGLRLIYFSYDVKMKEKGDIPEGYSVSREKKERFSLILESASTNQTSMYLCASSLLTGPSYEQYFGPGTRLTVT.

This clone was counted only a few times. V and J are TRBV7-9 and TRBJ2-7; TRBD2 aligns across 8 bases. Germline loops: CDR1 SEHNR, CDR2 FQNEAQ (reference sequence). Trimming removed 5 bases from V and 2 bases from J; junction bases left unmatched: 5. The CDR3 runs to 14 residues. The CDR3 region has the DNA TGTGCCAGCAGCCCGCCGCGGGGGGCCTACGAGCAGTACTTC. It specifies CASSPPRGAYEQYF.

The chain couples TRBV5-1 to TRBJ2-7; D gene ambiguous. The CDR3 contains 14 residues. Trimming cost V 4 bases and J 0 bases, with 11 bases left between them. Per germline, CDR1 SGHRS and CDR2 YFSETQ. CDR3 loop: CASSASESSYEQYF. In DNA, the CDR3 is TGCGCCAGCAGCGCCTCGGAGAGCTCCTACGAGCAGTACTTC.

This rearrangement joins TRBV7-8 to TRBJ2-1, with 8 bases aligning to TRBD1. Germline loops: CDR1 SGHVS, CDR2 FQNEAQ. The CDR3 is made up of 16 amino acids. Trimming cost V 7 bases and J 3 bases; bases outside gene matches: 11. CDR3 in amino acids: CASILRRDRRYNEQFF. The DNA for the CDR3 is TGTGCCAGCATCCTTAGAAGGGACAGGCGCTACAATGAGCAGTTCTTC.

The J gene is TRBJ2-7, the V gene TRBV7-9; TRBD1 aligns across 7 bases. CDR1 is SEHNR and CDR2 is FQNEAQ in the germline V gene (reference sequence). This CDR3 contains 15 residues. V was pared by 1 base and J by 6 bases, with 9 bases of the junction left unmatched. CDR3 in DNA: TGTGCCAGCAGCTTAGGCCCGCTCTCAGGGGGCGAGCAGTACTTC. Amino acids: CASSLGPLSGGEQYF. Based on the CDR3 plus reference TRBV7-9 and TRBJ2-7, the full variable domain is DTGVSQNPRHKITKRGQNVTFRCDPISEHNRLYWYRQTLGQGPEFLTYFQNEAQLEKSRLLSDRFSAERPKGSFSTLEIQRTEQGDSAMYLCASSLGPLSGGEQYFGPGTRLTVT.

This clone has just one count. The chain recombines TRBV4-2 with TRBJ1-3; D ambiguous. CDR3 length: 15 residues. The germline V gene encodes CDR1 LGHNA and CDR2 YNFKEQ. V lost 0 bases and J lost 4, with 10 bases in between. Here the CDR3 reads CASSQDWEGGNTIYF. CDR3 bases: TGTGCCAGCAGCCAAGATTGGGAGGGAGGAAACACCATATATTTT.

This clone was detected once. The rearrangement joins TRBV5-1 to TRBJ1-4; 11 nucleotides agree with TRBD1. After removal of 5 bases from V and 3 bases from J, the junction contained 6 bases not matched to a gene. Germline CDR1 reads SGHRS; CDR2 reads YFSETQ. The CDR3 is 16 residues long. The CDR3 region is CASSRGQGAPNEKLFF. The CDR3 DNA reads TGCGCCAGCAGTCGCGGACAGGGGGCCCCTAATGAAAAACTGTTTTTT. Together with reference TRBV5-1 and TRBJ1-4, the CDR3 gives the full variable domain: KAGVTQTPRYLIKTRGQQVTLSCSPISGHRSVSWYQQTPGQGLQFLFEYFSETQRNKGNFPGRFSGRQFSNSRSEMNVSTLELGDSALYLCASSRGQGAPNEKLFFGSGTQLSVL.

This clone was seen only a few times. This chain joins TRBV19 and TRBJ2-5, with unresolved D. The CDR3 is 14 residues long. The germline gives CDR1 LNHDA, CDR2 SQIVND (reference sequence). Trimming shortened V by 4 bases and J by 2 bases, and 11 bases separated the two germline ends. CDR3 DNA: TGTGCCAGTAGTACCACCAGTGCACAAGAGACCCAGTACTTC. It encodes CASSTTSAQETQYF.

The chain employs TRBV5-5 and TRBJ1-5, with TRBD1 matching over 7 bases. The V gene end was trimmed by 0 bases and the J gene end by 3 bases; junction bases not matched to a gene: 3. Germline V gives CDR1 SGHKS, CDR2 YYEKEE (reference sequence). This CDR3 has 15 amino acids. The CDR3, as DNA: TGTGCCAGCAGCTTGGGGGGACAGAACAATCAGCCCCAGCATTTT. Its protein product is CASSLGGQNNQPQHF.

This clone was found once. The V and J genes are TRBV5-1 and TRBJ2-5; weak D call: TRBD2 (5 bases). This CDR3 contains 15 residues. The germline gives CDR1 SGHRS, CDR2 YFSETQ. Trimming took off 1 base at V and 1 base at J, with 11 bases between the two ends. CDR3 sequence (DNA): TGCGCCAGCAGCTTGCAGGACTGGACCCAAGAGACCCAGTACTTC. It is translated as CASSLQDWTQETQYF. Drawing the rest from reference TRBV5-1 and TRBJ2-5, the complete variable domain is KAGVTQTPRYLIKTRGQQVTLSCSPISGHRSVSWYQQTPGQGLQFLFEYFSETQRNKGNFPGRFSGRQFSNSRSEMNVSTLELGDSALYLCASSLQDWTQETQYFGPGTRLLVL.

The chain has TRBV19 and TRBJ2-6; possible D gene TRBD2, 5 bases. With 1 base removed from V and 2 bases from J, the gap between germline ends came to 12 bases. CDR1 and CDR2 (germline): LNHDA, SQIVND (reference sequence). CDR3 length: 17 amino acids. CDR3 bases: TGTGCCAGTAGTATAGTGAGGCGGGCAGCTGGGGCCAACGTCCTGACTTTC. This sequence encodes CASSIVRRAAGANVLTF. Filled out from reference TRBV19 and TRBJ2-6, the complete variable domain reads DGGITQSPKYLFRKEGQNVTLSCEQNLNHDAMYWYRQDPGQGLRLIYYSQIVNDFQKGDIAEGYSVSREKKESFPLTVTSAQKNPTAFYLCASSIVRRAAGANVLTFGAGSRLTVL.

The genes are TRBV28 and TRBJ2-7, with a tentative D call TRBD1 (5 bases). In germline, CDR1 is MDHEN, CDR2 SYDVKM. Trimming took 3 bases from V and 4 from J, leaving 13 bases between them. This CDR3 comprises 14 residues. The CDR3 DNA is TGTGCCAGCAGTTTCAGGGTACGTTCTTACGAGCAGTACTTC. Protein sequence: CASSFRVRSYEQYF.

This clone was seen just once. The chain combines TRBV18 with TRBJ2-5; D possibly corresponds to TRBD2 (6 bases). The CDR3 runs 13 residues. Trimming removed 3 bases at V and 11 bases at J, with 16 bases between. From germline, CDR1 is KGHSH and CDR2 LQKENI. The CDR3 nucleotides read TGTGCCAGCTCACCGGACGGGGCACGGGAGCAGTACTTC. It encodes CASSPDGAREQYF.

The V call is TRBV6-1, the J call TRBJ1-2; D may be TRBD1 (6 bases). Trimming took off 5 bases at V and 4 bases at J, with 8 bases between the two ends. The CDR3 totals 12 residues. CDR1 is MNHNS and CDR2 is SASEGT in the germline V gene. This chain's CDR3 is CASSPTGYGYTF. Written as DNA, the CDR3 is TGTGCCAGCAGTCCGACAGGCTATGGCTACACCTTC.

With respect to this clone: One end of the junction does not line up with germline, which may come from a read error. The sample carries other DNA sequences with the same CDR3. The chain combines TRBV19 with TRBJ2-7; TRBD2 matches 11 bases. CDR3 length: 15 residues. Looked up from germline, CDR1 is LNHDA and CDR2 is SQIVND (reference sequence). The CDR3 protein is CASSTGLAGSYEQYF. The CDR3 DNA reads as TGTGCCAGTAGCACTGGACTAGCGGGCTCCTATGAGCAGTACTTC.

The chain carries TRBV7-8 and TRBJ2-5; tentative D call: TRBD2 (5 bases). V was clipped by 1 base and J by 1 base, with 13 bases between them. Germline CDR1 reads SGHVS; CDR2 reads FQNEAQ. CDR3 length equals 16 residues. The CDR3 reads CASSLGLGGRQETQYF. CDR3 bases: TGTGCCAGCAGCTTAGGATTAGGCGGGCGCCAAGAGACCCAGTACTTC.

The V gene is TRBV19, the J gene TRBJ1-2; TRBD1 is a possible D gene (6 bases). Trimming took 5 bases from V and 0 from J, leaving 13 bases between them. Germline values: CDR1 LNHDA, CDR2 SQIVND (reference sequence). The CDR3 is made up of 15 amino acids. CDR3 residues: CASSLLHRANYGYTF. In nucleotides, the CDR3 is TGTGCCAGTAGTCTCTTGCACAGGGCTAACTATGGCTACACCTTC.

V and J are TRBV28 and TRBJ1-1; the match to TRBD1 covers 8 bases. V was clipped by 5 bases and J by 5 bases; unmatched bases: 13. Germline CDR1 reads MDHEN; CDR2 reads SYDVKM. CDR3 length: 16 residues. CDR3 in amino acids: CASSPSTGAGFTEAFF. CDR3 DNA sequence: TGTGCCAGCAGTCCCTCGACAGGGGCAGGGTTTACTGAAGCTTTCTTT.

This chain joins TRBV30 and TRBJ2-5, with 12 bases identical to TRBD2. Trimming cost V 2 bases and J 2 bases; bases outside gene matches: 6. Germline CDR1 GTSNPN, CDR2 SVGIG (reference sequence). The CDR3 runs to 16 residues. The CDR3 DNA reads TGTGCCTGGAGTCGCGGACTAGCGGGGACACAAGAGACCCAGTACTTC. Translating gives CAWSRGLAGTQETQYF.

This clone was counted a few times. The chain is built from TRBV7-9 and TRBJ2-3; 7 nucleotides agree with TRBD2. Trimming removed 3 bases from V and 3 bases from J; junction bases left unmatched: 3. CDR1 and CDR2 from the germline V gene are SEHNR and FQNEAQ (reference sequence). CDR3 length equals 14 residues. The CDR3: CASSLAGVTDTQYF. CDR3 coding DNA: TGTGCCAGCAGCTTGGCGGGGGTGACAGATACGCAGTATTTT.

V usage is TRBV4-3 and J usage is TRBJ2-2, with 8 nucleotides matching TRBD2. Germline V gene sequence: CDR1 LGHNA, CDR2 YSLEER. The CDR3 sequence is 15 residues long. V dropped 4 bases and J dropped 4; count of bases not matched to a gene: 5. CDR3 in amino acids: CASSRGLGGTGELFF. The CDR3 nucleotides are TGCGCCAGCAGCCGGGGACTAGGAGGCACCGGGGAGCTGTTTTTT.

The sample holds a few counts of this clone. This chain joins TRBV14 and TRBJ2-7; 12 bases map to TRBD2. J was trimmed by 4 bases and V by 5 bases; bases with no gene match: 3. Germline V gene data show CDR1 as SGHDN and CDR2 as FVKESK. The CDR3 contains 14 residues. The CDR3, as DNA: TGTGCCAGCAGCTCCACTAGCGGGGGGTACGAGCAGTACTTC. The encoded protein is CASSSTSGGYEQYF. The complete variable domain, with remaining parts taken from reference TRBV14 and TRBJ2-7, reads EAGVTQFPSHSVIEKGQTVTLRCDPISGHDNLYWYRRVMGKEIKFLLHFVKESKQDESGMPNNRFLAERTGGTYSTLKVQPAELEDSGVYFCASSSTSGGYEQYFGPGTRLTVT.

The chain has TRBV19 and TRBJ2-1, with 8 nucleotides matching TRBD2. J lost 8 bases, V lost 4 bases, and 7 bases had no gene match. Germline V gene data show CDR1 as LNHDA and CDR2 as SQIVND (reference sequence). The CDR3 extends over 14 amino acids. Here the CDR3 DNA reads TGTGCCAGTAGTACCCTCGCGGGAGGCGATGAGCAGTTCTTC. This codes for CASSTLAGGDEQFF.

This chain joins TRBV27 and TRBJ2-5; 12 bases fit TRBD2. The V gene end was trimmed by 2 bases and the J gene end by 4 bases; junction bases not matched to a gene: 8. Germline CDR1 reads MNHEY; CDR2 reads SMNVEV (reference sequence). This CDR3 contains 17 residues. In nucleotides, the CDR3 is TGTGCCAGCAGTTTACGACTAGCGGGAGTTCAACGAGAGACCCAGTACTTC. The encoded protein is CASSLRLAGVQRETQYF.

The V call is TRBV7-2, the J call TRBJ2-7, with TRBD2 matching over 14 bases. Trimming removed 4 bases from V and 7 bases from J; junction bases left unmatched: 12. Germline lookup yields CDR1 SGHTA and CDR2 FQGNSA. This CDR3 spans 17 amino acids. The CDR3 DNA reads TGTGCCAGCAGCTCCTTACCCGGACTAGCGGGAGGCCGAGAGCAGTACTTC. This gives the protein CASSSLPGLAGGREQYF.

The chain links TRBV7-6 to TRBJ2-7; 7 nucleotides agree with TRBD1. Losses at the gene ends were 0 bases for V and 2 bases for J; bases not matched to a gene: 4. The CDR3 loop spans 15 amino acids. The germline CDR1 and CDR2 sequences are SGHVS and FNYEAQ. CDR3 sequence reads: CASSLAYRGTYEQYF. CDR3 sequence (DNA): TGTGCCAGCAGCTTAGCGTACAGGGGAACCTACGAGCAGTACTTC.

The table lists this clone with a few counts. This chain connects TRBV28 to TRBJ2-3; TRBD2 matches 9 bases. CDR3 length: 14 residues. Trimming cost V 6 bases and J 4 bases; bases outside gene matches: 5. Germline V CDR1 and CDR2: MDHEN, SYDVKM. In DNA form, the CDR3 reads TGTGCCAGCAGCGTAGCGGGAGATGCAGATACGCAGTATTTT. Protein product: CASSVAGDADTQYF. Full variable domain (remainder filled in from reference TRBV28 and TRBJ2-3): DVKVTQSSRYLVKRTGEKVFLECVQDMDHENMFWYRQDPGLGLRLIYFSYDVKMKEKGDIPEGYSVSREKKERFSLILESASTNQTSMYLCASSVAGDADTQYFGPGTRLTVL.